This TCR beta chain was recovered during a study of T-cell memory formation after mild COVID-19. This clonotype was picked up a small number of times. The antigen is undetermined. Per the germline V gene, CDR1 is DFQATT and CDR2 is SNEGSKA (reference sequence). Deletions cut 0 bases from V and 3 bases from J, with 6 bases between. The CDR3 is 12 residues long. UMIs and sample barcodes were carried by the TCR alpha and TCR beta cDNA libraries that 5'RACE produced using constant-segment primers. TCRdb processed the 5' RACE reads anew with MiXCR; each CDR3 protein has one entry. Of about 340,000 distinct CDR3 sequences listed, 10% to 15% are singletons. Findings and limits, study-wide: In pre-infection memory, a portion of responding clones appeared, which suggested that cross-reactive memory joined. Second-wave clones reaching peak frequency on day 37 lacked confirmed SARS-CoV-2 specificity.

The sequencing sample was made of PBMCs or a T cell subset sorted from them (not recorded which). This sequence originates from a man in his late teens or twenties who had mild COVID-19 (a few samples of this study predate the infection). Cell type and time point are not known. This chain links TRBV20-1 with TRBJ2-7; no clear D. In DNA form, the CDR3 reads TGCAGTGCTAGAGATACGGGCTACGAGCAGTACTTC. Translation gives CSARDTGYEQYF.